This T cell receptor (beta chain) comes out of a study of technical replicates of blood from several donors (TCRdb year 2017). For this clone: No cognate antigen has been identified for it. Base qualities are not provided; no much larger clone lies one nucleotide away.

V loses 2 bases, J loses 0 bases, and the germline ends lie 9 bases apart. CDR1 and CDR2 are read off the germline V gene as SGHRS and YFSETQ. Spanning cysteine to phenylalanine, the CDR3 consists of 16 amino acids. Of all the DNA, just the CDR3 is kept, 48 bases in frame from base 1. Receptor amplification or capture employed the immunoSEQ multiplex PCR assay. Held by TCRdb, this immuneACCESS table contains in-frame sequences only and omits some clones. Under half of the omission traces to an unresolved V gene where checked; the cause of the rest is unknown. Here the sample has 65,000 to 85,000 clones; 96% occur a single time. Of the sample, around 0.2% falls within the top ten clones.

The receptor's source is a human donor in good health. The sequence links TRBV5-1 to TRBJ2-6; perhaps TRBD2 is the D gene, with 6 bases matching. The sample was T cells isolated from PBMCs. This receptor carries the CDR3 CASSFGGGSGANVLTF. The bases read TGCGCCAGCAGCTTTGGGGGAGGCTCTGGGGCCAACGTCCTGACTTTC. With all but the CDR3 taken from the reference TRBV5-1 and TRBJ2-6 genes, the full variable domain is: KAGVTQTPRYLIKTRGQQVTLSCSPISGHRSVSWYQQTPGQGLQFLFEYFSETQRNKGNFPGRFSGRQFSNSRSEMNVSTLELGDSALYLCASSFGGGSGANVLTFGAGSRLTVL.